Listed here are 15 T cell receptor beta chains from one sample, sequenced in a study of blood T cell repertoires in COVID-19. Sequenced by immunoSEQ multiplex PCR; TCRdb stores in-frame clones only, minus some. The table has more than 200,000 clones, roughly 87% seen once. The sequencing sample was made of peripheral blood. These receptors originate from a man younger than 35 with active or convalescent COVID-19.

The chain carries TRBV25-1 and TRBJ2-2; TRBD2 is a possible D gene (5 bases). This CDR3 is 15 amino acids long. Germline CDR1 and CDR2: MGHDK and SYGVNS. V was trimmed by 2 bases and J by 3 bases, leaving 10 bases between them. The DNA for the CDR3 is TGTGCCAGCAGTGAAGGAGGTTCCGACACCGGGGAGCTGTTTTTT. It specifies CASSEGGSDTGELFF.

The CDR3, as DNA: TGTGCCAGCAGCTTGGCAGGGTGGGGCACTGAAGCTTTCTTT. Translated: CASSLAGWGTEAFF. The chain links TRBV7-2 to TRBJ1-1, with a weak D call TRBD1 (5 bases). This CDR3 is built from 14 residues. Trimming stripped 3 bases from V and 4 bases from J, with 12 bases between. Germline loops: CDR1 SGHTA, CDR2 FQGNSA.

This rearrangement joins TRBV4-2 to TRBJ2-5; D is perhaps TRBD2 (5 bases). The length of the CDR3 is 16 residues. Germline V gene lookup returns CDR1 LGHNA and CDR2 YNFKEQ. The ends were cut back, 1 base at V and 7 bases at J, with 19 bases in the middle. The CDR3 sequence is CASSQATLSRAGTQYF. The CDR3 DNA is TGTGCCAGCAGCCAAGCCACTCTTTCAAGGGCGGGGACCCAGTACTTC.

This CDR3 is CASSSYPGQGRTEAFF. CDR3 bases: TGTGCCAGCAGTTCATATCCGGGACAGGGGAGAACTGAAGCTTTCTTT. V is TRBV28 and J is TRBJ1-1; 10 bases align to TRBD1. V was clipped by 4 bases and J by 5 bases; unmatched bases: 10. Germline V gene data show CDR1 as MDHEN and CDR2 as SYDVKM. This CDR3 spans 16 amino acids. The complete variable domain, with remaining parts taken from reference TRBV28 and TRBJ1-1, reads DVKVTQSSRYLVKRTGEKVFLECVQDMDHENMFWYRQDPGLGLRLIYFSYDVKMKEKGDIPEGYSVSREKKERFSLILESASTNQTSMYLCASSSYPGQGRTEAFFGQGTRLTVV.

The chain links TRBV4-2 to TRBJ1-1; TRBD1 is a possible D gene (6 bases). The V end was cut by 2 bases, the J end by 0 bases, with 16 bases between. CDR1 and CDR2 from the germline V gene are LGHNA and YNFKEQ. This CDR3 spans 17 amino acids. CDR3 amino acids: CASSQPWIQGMNTEAFF. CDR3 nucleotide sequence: TGTGCCAGCAGCCAACCCTGGATTCAGGGGATGAACACTGAAGCTTTCTTT.

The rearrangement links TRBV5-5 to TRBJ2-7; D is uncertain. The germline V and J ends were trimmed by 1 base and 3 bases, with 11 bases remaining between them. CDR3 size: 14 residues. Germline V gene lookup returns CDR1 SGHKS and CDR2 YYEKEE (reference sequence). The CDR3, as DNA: TGTGCCAGCAGCTTGATGGGCCGCAACTACGAGCAGTACTTC. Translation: CASSLMGRNYEQYF.

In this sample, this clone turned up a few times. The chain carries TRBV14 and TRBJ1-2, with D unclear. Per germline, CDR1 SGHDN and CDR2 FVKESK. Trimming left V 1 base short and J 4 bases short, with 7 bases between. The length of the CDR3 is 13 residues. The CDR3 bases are TGTGCCAGCAGCCAAGGCAGGTTCTATGGCTACACCTTC. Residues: CASSQGRFYGYTF.

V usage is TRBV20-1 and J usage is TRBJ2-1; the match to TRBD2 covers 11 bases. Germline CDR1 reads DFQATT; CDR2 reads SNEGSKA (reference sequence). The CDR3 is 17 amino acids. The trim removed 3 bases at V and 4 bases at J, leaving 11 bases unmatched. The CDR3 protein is CSASLQGTSGGYNEQFF. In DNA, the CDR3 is TGCAGTGCTAGTCTACAGGGGACTAGCGGAGGGTACAATGAGCAGTTCTTC.

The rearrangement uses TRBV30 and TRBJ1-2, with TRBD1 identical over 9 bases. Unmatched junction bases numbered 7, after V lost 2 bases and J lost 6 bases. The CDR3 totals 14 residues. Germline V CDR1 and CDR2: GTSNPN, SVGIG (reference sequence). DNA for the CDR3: TGTGCCTGGAGTCCAGAGGACAGGGGCCATGGCTACACCTTC. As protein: CAWSPEDRGHGYTF.

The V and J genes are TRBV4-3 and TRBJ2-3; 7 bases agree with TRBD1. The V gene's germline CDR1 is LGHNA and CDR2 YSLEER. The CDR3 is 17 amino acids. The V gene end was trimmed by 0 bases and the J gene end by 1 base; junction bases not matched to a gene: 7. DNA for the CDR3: TGCGCCAGCAGCCAAGATGGTGGGACAGATGGCACAGATACGCAGTATTTT. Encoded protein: CASSQDGGTDGTDTQYF.

The CDR3 nucleotides read TGTGCCAGCAGCCTCGGACAGGGAGAAAACATTCAGTACTTC. It yields the protein CASSLGQGENIQYF. The chain combines TRBV2 with TRBJ2-4; 8 positions agree with TRBD1. Germline CDR1 is SNHLY and CDR2 is FYNNEI. CDR3 length equals 14 residues. V was pared by 6 bases and J by 5 bases, with 6 bases of the junction left unmatched.

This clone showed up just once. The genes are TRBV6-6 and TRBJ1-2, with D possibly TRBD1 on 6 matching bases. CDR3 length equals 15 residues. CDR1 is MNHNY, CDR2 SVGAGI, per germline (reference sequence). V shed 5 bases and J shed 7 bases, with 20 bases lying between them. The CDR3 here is CASSPSRGLTFGYTF. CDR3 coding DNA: TGTGCCAGCAGTCCCTCGCGGGGGCTCACTTTTGGCTACACCTTC.

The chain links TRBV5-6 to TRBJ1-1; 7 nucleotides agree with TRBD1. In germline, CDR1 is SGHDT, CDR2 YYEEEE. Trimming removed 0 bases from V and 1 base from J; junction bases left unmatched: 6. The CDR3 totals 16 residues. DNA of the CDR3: TGTGCCAGCAGCTTGGTTCTGGGACAGACGAACACTGAAGCTTTCTTT. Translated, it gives CASSLVLGQTNTEAFF.

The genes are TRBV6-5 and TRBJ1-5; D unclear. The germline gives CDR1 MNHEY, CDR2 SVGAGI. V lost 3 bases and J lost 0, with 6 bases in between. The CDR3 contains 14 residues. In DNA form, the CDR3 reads TGTGCCAGCAGTTATAAGCTTAGCAATCAGCCCCAGCATTTT. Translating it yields CASSYKLSNQPQHF.

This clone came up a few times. The CDR3 loop reads CASSQGAGTNDQPQHF. As DNA, the CDR3 is TGCGCCAGCAGCCAAGGGGCAGGGACAAATGATCAGCCCCAGCATTTT. V usage is TRBV4-1 and J usage is TRBJ1-5, with TRBD1 as a possible D gene (6 bases). V was trimmed by 1 base and J by 5 bases, leaving 15 bases between them. The CDR3 runs to 16 residues. Germline V CDR1 and CDR2: MGHRA, YSYEKL.